One and the same sample provided the 9 T cell receptor beta chains below, sequenced in a study of T-cell memory formation after mild COVID-19. TCRdb re-called the 5' RACE reads with MiXCR, one entry per CDR3 protein. The sample consists of a few hundred thousand distinct CDR3 sequences, 14% of them appearing once. The sample consisted of PBMCs or a T cell subset sorted from them (not recorded which). These receptors all stem from a man between 18 and 29 years old who had mild COVID-19 (a few samples of this study predate the infection). Cell type and time point are not known.

This clonotype came up a few times. The J gene is TRBJ1-2, the V gene TRBV29-1, with 7 nucleotides matching TRBD1. CDR1 and CDR2 (germline): SQVTM, ANQGSEA. The CDR3 has 11 amino acids. Trimming removed 7 bases from V and 3 bases from J; junction bases left unmatched: 2. In DNA form, the CDR3 reads TGCAGCGCAGACAGGGACTATGGCTACACCTTC. Its protein product is CSADRDYGYTF.

The sample holds a few counts of this clonotype. The chain links TRBV30 to TRBJ2-1; the match to TRBD2 covers 12 bases. V lost 2 bases and J lost 3; bases outside the gene matches: 2. The germline CDR1 and CDR2 sequences are GTSNPN and SVGIG (reference sequence). The CDR3 sequence is 15 residues long. The CDR3 DNA sequence: TGTGCCTGGAGTCCACTAGCGGGAGGCTACAATGAGCAGTTCTTC. Amino acids: CAWSPLAGGYNEQFF. Looking up the rest from reference TRBV30 and TRBJ2-1 gives the full variable domain: SQTIHQWPATLVQPVGSPLSLECTVEGTSNPNLYWYRQAAGRGLQLLFYSVGIGQISSEVPQNLSASRPQDRQFILSSKKLLLSDSGFYLCAWSPLAGGYNEQFFGPGTRLTVL.

This clonotype showed up just a few times. The chain couples TRBV4-3 to TRBJ2-2, with TRBD1 as a possible D gene (7 bases). V was shortened by 3 bases and J by 3 bases, with 17 bases between the two germline ends. CDR1 is LGHNA and CDR2 is YSLEER in the germline V gene. The CDR3 spans 17 residues. The DNA of the CDR3 is TGCGCCAGCAGCCAGGGCGGGGCAGGGGGGTACACCGGGGAGCTGTTTTTT. Translated, it gives CASSQGGAGGYTGELFF.

This clonotype occurred many times. The chain combines TRBV12-3 or TRBV12-4 with TRBJ1-1, with a tentative D call TRBD1 (5 bases). The germline V and J ends were trimmed by 8 bases and 3 bases, with 16 bases remaining between them. The CDR3 is 14 residues long. The CDR3 bases are TGTGCCAGCTCCTGGGGCCTCCCGGACACTGAAGCTTTCTTT. It yields the protein CASSWGLPDTEAFF.

The sample holds many counts of this clonotype. The chain couples TRBV20-1 to TRBJ2-3; unclear D gene. Germline loops: CDR1 DFQATT, CDR2 SNEGSKA (reference sequence). The CDR3 sequence is 11 residues long. Trimming took off 4 bases at V and 3 bases at J, with 5 bases between the two ends. Here the CDR3 DNA reads TGCAGTGCTATTGCTACAGATACGCAGTATTTT. Translating it yields CSAIATDTQYF.

The V gene is TRBV6-5, the J gene TRBJ2-1, with TRBD2 matching 9 bases. Per germline, CDR1 MNHEY and CDR2 SVGAGI. This CDR3 has 16 residues. Trimming cost V 4 bases and J 0 bases; bases outside gene matches: 4. The CDR3 DNA follows: TGTGCCAGCAGTTTAACGACTAGCGGCTCCTACAATGAGCAGTTCTTC. Encoded protein: CASSLTTSGSYNEQFF.

A few counts support this clonotype. The chain recombines TRBV7-2 with TRBJ2-2; tentatively, D is TRBD2 (6 bases). The CDR3 consists of 16 residues. Deletions cut 4 bases from V and 6 bases from J, with 18 bases between. Germline CDR1 and CDR2: SGHTA and FQGNSA. The CDR3 sequence: CASSSPGATVPGELFF. The CDR3 nucleotides are TGTGCCAGCAGCTCTCCGGGAGCTACAGTACCCGGGGAGCTGTTTTTT.

This clonotype was picked up a small number of times. V is TRBV6-2 or TRBV6-3 and J is TRBJ2-7, with D possibly being TRBD1 (5 bases). The germline gives CDR1 MNHEY, CDR2 SVGEGT. The CDR3 sequence is 16 residues long. Trimming stripped 2 bases from V and 5 bases from J, with 19 bases between. CDR3 in amino acids: CASSYRVAAGSHEQYF. The CDR3 DNA reads as TGTGCCAGCAGTTACCGGGTGGCGGCAGGGTCACACGAGCAGTACTTC.

This clonotype was counted a few times. The chain has TRBV20-1 and TRBJ1-1; D not certain. Trimming cost V 2 bases and J 5 bases, with 9 bases left between them. Germline CDR1 reads DFQATT; CDR2 reads SNEGSKA (reference sequence). The CDR3 has 12 amino acids. CDR3 loop: CSARRVGTEAFF. The CDR3 bases are TGCAGTGCTAGAAGAGTTGGGACTGAAGCTTTCTTT.